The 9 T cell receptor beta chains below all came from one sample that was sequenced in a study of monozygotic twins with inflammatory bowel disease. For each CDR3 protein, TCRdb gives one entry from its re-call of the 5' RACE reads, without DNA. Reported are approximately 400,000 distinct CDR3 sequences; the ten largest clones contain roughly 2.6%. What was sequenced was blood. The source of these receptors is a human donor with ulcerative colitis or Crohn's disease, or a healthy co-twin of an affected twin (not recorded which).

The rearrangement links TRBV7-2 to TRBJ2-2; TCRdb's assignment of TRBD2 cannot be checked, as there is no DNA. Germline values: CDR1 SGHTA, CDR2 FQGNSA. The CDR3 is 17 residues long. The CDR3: CASSRLAGSSRTGELFF.

The CDR3 loop is CASSYYRVGPRGNEQFF. The chain combines TRBV11-2 with TRBJ2-1; as DNA is missing, the TRBD1 call by TCRdb cannot be tested. Per the germline V gene, CDR1 is SGHAT and CDR2 is FQNNGV. The CDR3 is made up of 17 amino acids.

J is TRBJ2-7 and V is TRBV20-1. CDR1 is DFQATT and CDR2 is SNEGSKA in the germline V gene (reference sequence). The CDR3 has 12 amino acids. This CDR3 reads CSARDSIYEQYF.

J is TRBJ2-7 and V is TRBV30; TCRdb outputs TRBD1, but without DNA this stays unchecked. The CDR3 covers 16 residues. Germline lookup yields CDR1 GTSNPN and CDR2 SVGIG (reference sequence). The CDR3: CAWSFPGTRMTYEQYF.

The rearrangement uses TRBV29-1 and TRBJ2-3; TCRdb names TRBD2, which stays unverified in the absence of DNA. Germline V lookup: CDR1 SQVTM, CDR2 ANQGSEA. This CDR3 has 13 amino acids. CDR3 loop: CSVDRGGSDEQYF.

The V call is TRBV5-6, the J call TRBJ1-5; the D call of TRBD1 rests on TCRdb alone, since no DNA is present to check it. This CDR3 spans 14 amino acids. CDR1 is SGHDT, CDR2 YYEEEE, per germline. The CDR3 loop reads CASSGGTAYQPQHF.

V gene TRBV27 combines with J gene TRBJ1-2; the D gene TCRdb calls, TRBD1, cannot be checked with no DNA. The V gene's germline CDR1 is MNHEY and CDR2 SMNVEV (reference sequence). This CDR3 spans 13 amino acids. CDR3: CASSQTGSSGYTF.

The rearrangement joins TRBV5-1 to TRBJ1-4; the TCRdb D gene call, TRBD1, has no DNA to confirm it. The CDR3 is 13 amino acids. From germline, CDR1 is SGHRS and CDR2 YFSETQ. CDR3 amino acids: CASSRKTDEKLFF.

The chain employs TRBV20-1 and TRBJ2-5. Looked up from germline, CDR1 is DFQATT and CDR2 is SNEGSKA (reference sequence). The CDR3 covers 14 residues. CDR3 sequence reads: CSARAARTQETQYF.